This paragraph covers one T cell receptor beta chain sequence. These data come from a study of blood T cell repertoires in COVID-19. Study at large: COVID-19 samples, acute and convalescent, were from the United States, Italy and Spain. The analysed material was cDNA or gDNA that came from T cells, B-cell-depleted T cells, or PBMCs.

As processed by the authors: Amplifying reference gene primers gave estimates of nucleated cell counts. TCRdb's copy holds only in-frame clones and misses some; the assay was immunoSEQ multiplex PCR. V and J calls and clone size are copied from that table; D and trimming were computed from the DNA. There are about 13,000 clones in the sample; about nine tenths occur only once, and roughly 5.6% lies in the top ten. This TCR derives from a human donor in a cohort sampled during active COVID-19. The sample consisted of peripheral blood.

The CDR3, as DNA: TGTGCCAGCATCGACACTGGGACTAGCGGGAGTACAGATACGCAGTATTTT. Translation: CASIDTGTSGSTDTQYF. This chain joins TRBV7-9 and TRBJ2-3; TRBD2 agrees at 14 bases. Trimming at V came to 7 bases and at J to 3 bases, leaving 9 bases not matched to a gene. Germline CDR1 SEHNR, CDR2 FQNEAQ (reference sequence). The CDR3 contains 17 residues.